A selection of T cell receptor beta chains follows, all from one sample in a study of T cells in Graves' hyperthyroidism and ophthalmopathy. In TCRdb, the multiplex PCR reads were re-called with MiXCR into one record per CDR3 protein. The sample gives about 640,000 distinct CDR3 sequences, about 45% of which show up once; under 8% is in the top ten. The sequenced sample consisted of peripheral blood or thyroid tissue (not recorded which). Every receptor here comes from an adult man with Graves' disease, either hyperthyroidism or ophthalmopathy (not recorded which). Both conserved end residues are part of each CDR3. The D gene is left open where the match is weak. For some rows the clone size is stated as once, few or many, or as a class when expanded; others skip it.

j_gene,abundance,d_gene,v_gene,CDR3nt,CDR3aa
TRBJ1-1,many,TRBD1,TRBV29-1,TGCAGCGTTAACACGGGACAGGGGAAGTCTAACACTGAAGCTTTCTTT,CSVNTGQGKSNTEAFF
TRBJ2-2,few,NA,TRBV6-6,TGTGCCAGCAGGGAGGGCGGCACCGGGGAGCTGTTTTTT,CASREGGTGELFF
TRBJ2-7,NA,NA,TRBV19,TGTGCCAGTAGTTCTAGTCCGACGGCCGAGCGGTACTTC,CASSSSPTAERYF
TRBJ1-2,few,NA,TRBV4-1,TGCGCCAGCAGCCCCAATCCGGCCAGATATCCTAACTATGGCTACACCTTC,CASSPNPARYPNYGYTF
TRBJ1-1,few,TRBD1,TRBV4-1,TGCGCCAGCAGCCCCCGGACAGGGCTCGTGAACACTGAAGCTTTCTTT,CASSPRTGLVNTEAFF
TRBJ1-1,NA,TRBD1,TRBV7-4,TGTGCCAGCAGCTTTGAGGGACAGGACACTGAAGCTTTCTTT,CASSFEGQDTEAFF
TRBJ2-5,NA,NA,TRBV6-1,TGTGCCAGCAGAGAAACAGGGTCTAGAGAGACCCAGTACTTC,CASRETGSRETQYF
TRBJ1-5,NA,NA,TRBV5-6,TGTGCCAGCAGCTTTTGGCCCGCGAGGAGCAATCAGCCCCAGCATTTT,CASSFWPARSNQPQHF
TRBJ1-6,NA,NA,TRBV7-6,TGTGCCAGCAGCTTAGGTGCAGGGGATAATTCACCCCTCCACTTT,CASSLGAGDNSPLHF
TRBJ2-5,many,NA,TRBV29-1,TGCAGCGTTGTGCCCCCCCCCGGCAGGGGCCATGGAGAGACCCAGTACTTC,CSVVPPPGRGHGETQYF
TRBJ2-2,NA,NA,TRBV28,TGTGCCAGCAGTTTAAGGGACACCACCGGGGAGCTGTTTTTT,CASSLRDTTGELFF
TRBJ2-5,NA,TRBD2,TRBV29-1,TGCAGCGTTGCGGGGGGGACTGAAGAGACCCAGTACTTC,CSVAGGTEETQYF
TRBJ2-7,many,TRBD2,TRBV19,TGTGCCAGTGGACTAGCGGGAGGTCCGAGTCTGTACTTC,CASGLAGGPSLYF
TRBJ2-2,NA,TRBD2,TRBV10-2,TGCGCCAGCAGTGAGTCCCCGCGGACTAGCGGGGTCTCCACCGGGGAGCTGTTTTTT,CASSESPRTSGVSTGELFF
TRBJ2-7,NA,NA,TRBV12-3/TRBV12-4,TGTGCCAGCAGTCTCCGGAGGGGGCCCTACGAGCAGTACTTC,CASSLRRGPYEQYF
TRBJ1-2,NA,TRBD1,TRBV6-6,TGTGCCTGCAGTTTCCTACAGGGGGCTGGTGGCTACACCTTC,CACSFLQGAGGYTF
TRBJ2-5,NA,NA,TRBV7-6,TGTGCCTGGCAGGGTACGGGGACCCAGTACTTC,CAWQGTGTQYF
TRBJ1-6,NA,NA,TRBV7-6,TGTGCCAGCAGCCGCTTGGGGAATTCACCCCTCAACTTT,CASSRLGNSPLNF
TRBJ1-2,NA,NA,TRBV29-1,TGCAGCGGCGGGGGGTTGGGGGGCTACACCTTC,CSGGGLGGYTF
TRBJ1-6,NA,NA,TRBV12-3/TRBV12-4,TGTGCCAGCAGCCAAGGCAGGGCGGCAAATTCACCCCTCCACTTT,CASSQGRAANSPLHF
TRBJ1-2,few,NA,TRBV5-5,TGTGCCAGCAGCTTGGTCGAGGGCTCCTATGGCTACACCTTC,CASSLVEGSYGYTF
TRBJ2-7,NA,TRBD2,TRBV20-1,TGCAGTGCTAGAGCTAGCGGGAGAATCGACGAGCAGTACTTC,CSARASGRIDEQYF
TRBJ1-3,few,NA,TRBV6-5,TGTGCCAGCAGTTACTCGCCGTTGGTGTCTGGAAACACCATATATTTT,CASSYSPLVSGNTIYF
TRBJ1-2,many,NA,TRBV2,TGTGCCAGCGGAGGACGTTTCTCATGGGGCTACACCTTC,CASGGRFSWGYTF